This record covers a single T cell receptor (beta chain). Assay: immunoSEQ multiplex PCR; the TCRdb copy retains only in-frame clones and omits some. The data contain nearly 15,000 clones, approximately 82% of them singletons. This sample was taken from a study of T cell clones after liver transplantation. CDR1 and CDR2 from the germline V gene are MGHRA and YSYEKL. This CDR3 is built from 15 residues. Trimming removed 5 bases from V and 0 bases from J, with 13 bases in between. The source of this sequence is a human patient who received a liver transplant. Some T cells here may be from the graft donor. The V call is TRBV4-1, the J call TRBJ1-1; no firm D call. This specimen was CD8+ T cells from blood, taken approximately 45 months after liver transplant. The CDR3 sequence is CASSYSDKVNTEAFF. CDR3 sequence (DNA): TGCGCCAGCAGCTATTCTGACAAGGTGAACACTGAAGCTTTCTTT.